This TCR beta chain stems from a study of CXCR3-negative and CXCR3-positive naive CD8 T cells. For the study at large: Sequencing brought in some 130 million TRB reads altogether, and each library got about 1.5 +/- 0.3 million. Whole-study results and caveats: Hydrophobicity of TRB CDR3s was greater in CXCR3-positive naive cells than in CXCR3-negative naive cells. Similar TRBV-TRBJ gene usage was seen in naive CXCR3-negative and CXCR3-positive cells, but not in memory cells.

Note on this clonotype: No antigen is known for it.

All CD8+ T cell subsets were sorted in triplicate at over 250,000 cells each. Among CD8+ T cells, naive ones were CD45RO-CCR7+CD27+CD95-. UMI labels and 5' RACE were used to prepare the TRB cDNA libraries. With the 5' RACE reads reprocessed, TCRdb shows one record per CDR3 protein and no DNA. In all, the sample yields 120,000 to 150,000 distinct CDR3 sequences. The sample consisted of naive CXCR3+ CD8+ T cells from blood. Documented subset: CD45RO-CCR7+CD27+CD95- naive CD8+ T cells expressing CXCR3 (TNR3+). This receptor was obtained from a human donor in good health. Some clones in this sample may be carry-over from other donors' samples.

The CDR3 sequence: CASSLGGYSYNEQFF. The chain is built from TRBV5-1 and TRBJ2-1. From germline, CDR1 is SGHRS and CDR2 YFSETQ. This CDR3 spans 15 amino acids.